This TCR beta chain was captured by sequencing in a study of blood T cell repertoires in COVID-19. Study-wide context: The samples span acute and convalescent COVID-19 from the United States, Italy and Spain. PBMCs, B-cell-depleted T cells, or T cells were the source of the cDNA or gDNA that made up the material.

TCRdb's table, derived via immunoSEQ multiplex PCR, lists solely in-frame clones and lacks some. The table lists roughly 170,000 clones, 88% of them singletons. The sequence was obtained from a man between 60 and 75 years old with acute or convalescent COVID-19. The sequenced sample consisted of peripheral blood.

The CDR3 nucleotides read TGTGCCACGGGGGACAGGGGATGGCCCTCCGGGGAGCTGTTTTTT. Translated, it gives CATGDRGWPSGELFF. The V and J genes are TRBV2 and TRBJ2-2, with TRBD1 matching over 10 bases. V lost 10 bases, J lost 6 bases, and 11 bases stayed unmatched. CDR1 and CDR2 from the germline V gene are SNHLY and FYNNEI. This CDR3 has 15 amino acids. The full variable domain, with the rest looked up from reference TRBV2 and TRBJ2-2, is EPEVTQTPSHQVTQMGQEVILRCVPISNHLYFYWYRQILGQKVEFLVSFYNNEISEKSEIFDDQFSVERPDGSNFTLKIRSTKLEDSAMYFCATGDRGWPSGELFFGEGSRLTVL.